This is a list of T cell receptor beta chains from one sample in a study of cytomegalovirus exposure and HLA in healthy donors. The data were produced by immunoSEQ multiplex PCR, yet TCRdb's version contains in-frame clones alone and is incomplete. The profile covers 200,000 to 250,000 clones, with around 87% appearing a single time and 2% to 2.5% taken by the ten largest. The sample was PBMCs. These receptors originate from a woman in her late teens or twenties in good health and CMV-seropositive. The CDR3 runs from the conserved cysteine through the conserved F or W. The D gene is left open where the match is weak. Clone sizes are given selectively: once, few, many, or a class where the clone is expanded.

>TRBD2|TRBV4-1|TRBJ2-7|-
CASSQETTSFYEQYF
TGCGCCAGCAGCCAAGAAACGACTAGCTTCTACGAGCAGTACTTC
>TRBD2|TRBV5-1|TRBJ2-3|-
CASSSGLAGPTDTQYF
TGCGCCAGCAGCTCCGGACTAGCGGGACCCACAGATACGCAGTATTTT
>TRBD1|TRBV28|TRBJ2-1|-
CASTTGGVQNEQFF
TGTGCCAGCACGACAGGGGGCGTTCAGAATGAGCAGTTCTTC
>TRBD1|TRBV28|TRBJ1-1|-
CASSPRDRLNTEAFF
TGTGCCAGCAGTCCCCGGGACAGACTGAACACTGAAGCTTTCTTT
>-|TRBV6-1|TRBJ1-5|-
CASSETGNNQPQHF
TGTGCCAGCAGTGAAACCGGGAACAATCAGCCCCAGCATTTT
>TRBD2|TRBV2|TRBJ2-1|-
CASSEGTSTYNEQFF
TGTGCCAGCAGTGAAGGGACTAGCACCTACAATGAGCAGTTCTTC
>-|TRBV7-8|TRBJ1-5|-
CASTGTSGGPQPQHF
TGTGCCAGCACCGGGACCTCCGGGGGGCCTCAGCCCCAGCATTTT
>TRBD2|TRBV5-1|TRBJ2-1|-
CASSKTSGYNEQFF
TGCGCCAGCAGTAAGACTAGCGGCTACAATGAGCAGTTCTTC
>TRBD2|TRBV2|TRBJ2-7|-
CASSEISGSIYEQYF
TGTGCCAGCAGTGAAATTAGCGGGAGTATCTACGAGCAGTACTTC
>-|TRBV7-9|TRBJ1-2|-
CASSLARGGYTF
TGTGCCAGCAGCTTAGCTCGAGGGGGCTACACCTTC
>TRBD1|TRBV19|TRBJ1-1|-
CASNAGGLNTEAFF
TGTGCCAGTAATGCAGGGGGCTTGAACACTGAAGCTTTCTTT
>TRBD1|TRBV27|TRBJ2-5|-
CASTTGGQETQYF
TGTGCCAGCACGACAGGGGGCCAAGAGACCCAGTACTTC
>-|TRBV9|TRBJ1-2|-
CASSSGRGYGYTF
TGTGCCAGCAGCTCGGGAAGAGGGTACGGCTACACCTTC
>-|TRBV28|TRBJ2-7|-
CASSPALGASYEQYF
TGTGCCAGCAGTCCGGCCTTAGGGGCTTCCTACGAGCAGTACTTC
>-|TRBV9|TRBJ2-3|-
CASSVDPSTDTQYF
TGTGCCAGCAGCGTAGATCCCTCCACAGATACGCAGTATTTT
>-|TRBV13|TRBJ2-5|-
CASSLRRTNQETQYF
TGTGCCAGCAGCTTAAGGCGGACTAACCAAGAGACCCAGTACTTC
>-|TRBV28|TRBJ2-2|-
CASSRTGNTGELFF
TGTGCCAGCAGTCGGACTGGGAACACCGGGGAGCTGTTTTTT
>TRBD1|TRBV28|TRBJ2-4|-
CASSPPGQVNIQYF
TGTGCCAGCAGTCCCCCGGGACAGGTGAACATTCAGTACTTC
>-|TRBV27|TRBJ2-1|-
CASSLARGMVYNEQFF
TGTGCCAGCAGTTTAGCCCGAGGGATGGTTTACAATGAGCAGTTCTTC
>TRBD2|TRBV9|TRBJ2-5|-
CASSVLSGTGETQYF
TGTGCCAGCAGCGTTCTTAGCGGGACCGGGGAGACCCAGTACTTC
>TRBD1|TRBV19|TRBJ2-1|-
CASSIMGGQGAHEQFF
TGTGCCAGTAGTATAATGGGGGGACAGGGGGCCCATGAGCAGTTCTTC
>TRBD2|TRBV27|TRBJ2-6|-
CASRAGVGANVLTF
TGTGCCAGCAGAGCGGGGGTTGGGGCCAACGTCCTGACTTTC
>TRBD1|TRBV14|TRBJ2-7|few
CASSQWTGGVGEQYF
TGTGCCAGCAGCCAATGGACAGGAGGAGTCGGCGAGCAGTACTTC
>-|TRBV30|TRBJ2-3|-
CAWQSGSSTDTQYF
TGTGCCTGGCAATCAGGGTCTAGCACAGATACGCAGTATTTT
>-|TRBV5-1|TRBJ2-5|-
CASSFPERGETQYF
TGCGCCAGCAGCTTTCCGGAAAGAGGAGAGACCCAGTACTTC
>-|TRBV21-1|TRBJ1-5|-
CASRRADSPRSNQPQHF
TGTGCCAGTAGGAGAGCGGACAGCCCGAGGAGTAATCAGCCCCAGCATTTT
>TRBD2|TRBV5-6|TRBJ2-3|-
CASSLTSGTDTQYF
TGTGCCAGCAGCTTGACTAGCGGCACAGATACGCAGTATTTT
>TRBD1|TRBV27|TRBJ1-1|-
CASSLGQGLAFF
TGTGCCAGCAGTTTGGGACAGGGGTTGGCTTTCTTT
>TRBD2|TRBV5-1|TRBJ2-1|-
CASSSVPSGSAYNEQFF
TGCGCCAGCAGCTCGGTCCCTAGCGGGAGCGCCTACAATGAGCAGTTCTTC
>-|TRBV5-4|TRBJ1-5|-
CASSFGSNQAQHF
TGTGCCAGCAGCTTTGGGTCTAATCAGGCCCAGCATTTT
>TRBD1|TRBV27|TRBJ2-3|-
CASTQLDRVGGTDTQYF
TGTGCCAGCACCCAACTGGACAGGGTAGGTGGCACAGATACGCAGTATTTT
>TRBD2|TRBV18|TRBJ2-1|-
CASSPLAGGNEQFF
TGTGCCAGCTCACCCCTAGCGGGAGGAAATGAGCAGTTCTTC
>-|TRBV14|TRBJ1-5|-
CASSQDVRWKEASNQPQHF
TGTGCCAGCAGCCAAGATGTAAGATGGAAGGAGGCAAGCAATCAGCCCCAGCATTTT
>-|TRBV28|TRBJ1-2|few
CASSSVGYTF
TGTGCCAGCAGTTCGGTTGGCTACACCTTC
>TRBD2|TRBV7-9|TRBJ2-1|-
CASSPFRTRAWNEQFF
TGTGCCAGCAGCCCGTTCAGGACTAGGGCTTGGAATGAGCAGTTCTTC
>-|TRBV6-1|TRBJ2-3|-
CASKLRGTDTQYF
TGTGCCAGCAAGTTGAGGGGCACAGATACGCAGTATTTT
>-|TRBV5-1|TRBJ1-1|-
CASSLDREYTEAFF
TGCGCCAGCAGCTTGGACAGGGAATACACTGAAGCTTTCTTT
>-|TRBV18|TRBJ2-7|-
CASSPPASRYEQYF
TGTGCCAGCTCACCACCTGCGTCCCGTTACGAGCAGTACTTC
>TRBD1|TRBV5-1|TRBJ2-3|-
CASNPRGGQGSTDTQYF
TGCGCCAGCAACCCGAGGGGGGGACAGGGAAGCACAGATACGCAGTATTTT
>TRBD1|TRBV5-1|TRBJ1-1|few
CASSLGAGGLTEAFF
TGCGCCAGCAGCTTGGGGGCAGGGGGATTGACTGAAGCTTTCTTT
>-|TRBV5-1|TRBJ2-3|-
CASSLLPLGGADTQYF
TGCGCCAGCAGCTTACTTCCCCTAGGGGGGGCAGATACGCAGTATTTT
>-|TRBV6-1|TRBJ2-5|-
CASTGTQGVYETQYF
TGTGCCAGCACCGGGACTCAGGGAGTATATGAGACCCAGTACTTC
>-|TRBV27|TRBJ1-2|once
CASSLSIDNPLPGYTF
TGTGCCAGCAGTTTATCGATCGACAACCCTCTTCCTGGCTACACCTTC
>TRBD2|TRBV11-2|TRBJ2-5|-
CASSPGLAEETQYF
TGTGCCAGCAGCCCGGGACTAGCGGAAGAGACCCAGTACTTC
>-|TRBV5-6|TRBJ1-4|-
CASSLGGDPNEKLFF
TGTGCCAGCAGTTTGGGGGGGGATCCTAATGAAAAACTGTTTTTT
>TRBD1|TRBV5-1|TRBJ2-1|-
CASSFSGTGSYNEQFF
TGCGCCAGCAGCTTCTCCGGGACAGGGTCTTACAATGAGCAGTTCTTC
>TRBD1|TRBV11-2|TRBJ2-5|once
CASRNAIRTGEETQYF
TGTGCCAGCAGGAACGCGATAAGGACAGGGGAAGAGACCCAGTACTTC
>TRBD1|TRBV5-6|TRBJ1-4|-
CASSLARDRGLFNEKLFF
TGTGCCAGCAGCCTAGCGAGGGACAGGGGACTTTTTAATGAAAAACTGTTTTTT